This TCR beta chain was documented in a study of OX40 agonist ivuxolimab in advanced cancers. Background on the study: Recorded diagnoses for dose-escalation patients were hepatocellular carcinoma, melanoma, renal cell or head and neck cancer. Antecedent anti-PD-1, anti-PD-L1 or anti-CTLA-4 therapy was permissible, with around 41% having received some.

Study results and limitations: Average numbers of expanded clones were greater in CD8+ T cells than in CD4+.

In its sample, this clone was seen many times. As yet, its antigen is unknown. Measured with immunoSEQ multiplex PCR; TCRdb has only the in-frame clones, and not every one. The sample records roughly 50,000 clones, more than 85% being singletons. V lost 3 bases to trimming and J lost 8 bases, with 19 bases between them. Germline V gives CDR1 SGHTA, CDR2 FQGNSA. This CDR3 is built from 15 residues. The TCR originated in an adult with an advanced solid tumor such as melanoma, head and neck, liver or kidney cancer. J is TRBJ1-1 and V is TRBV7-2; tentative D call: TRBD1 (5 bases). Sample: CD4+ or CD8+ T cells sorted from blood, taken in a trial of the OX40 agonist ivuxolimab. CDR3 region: CASSFPGQGSREAFF. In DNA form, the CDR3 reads TGTGCCAGCAGCTTCCCCGGCCAGGGAAGTCGAGAAGCTTTCTTT.